The 18 T cell receptor beta chains below all came from one sample that was sequenced in a study of blood T cell repertoires in COVID-19. Clones were sequenced by immunoSEQ multiplex PCR, and TCRdb holds only the in-frame ones, with some missing. Of under 200,000 clones listed, roughly four fifths were seen once; the top ten hold 9.5% to 13%. Sequencing was performed on peripheral blood. The source is a man aged 70-80 years with active or convalescent COVID-19.

The chain employs TRBV12-5 and TRBJ1-3; D is ambiguous. This CDR3 is built from 14 residues. CDR1 LGHNT and CDR2 FRNRAP come from the germline V gene. Trimming pared 7 bases from V and 2 bases from J, leaving 12 bases between. CDR3 loop: CASARGSAGNTIYF. The CDR3 DNA sequence: TGTGCTAGTGCCAGAGGGAGCGCTGGAAACACCATATATTTT.

This chain uses TRBV27 with TRBJ2-7; D is unclear. Germline CDR1 MNHEY, CDR2 SMNVEV (reference sequence). This CDR3 is built from 17 residues. With 4 bases removed from V and 6 bases from J, the gap between germline ends came to 25 bases. CDR3 DNA sequence: TGTGCCAGCAGTTCCTCGCCCTACAGTCAGGAATACTTCGAGCAGTACTTC. Translation: CASSSSPYSQEYFEQYF.

The genes are TRBV9 and TRBJ2-7; 7 positions agree with TRBD1. There are 14 residues in the CDR3. In germline, CDR1 is SGDLS, CDR2 YYNGEE. J lost 2 bases, V lost 1 base, and 3 bases had no gene match. The CDR3 sequence: CASSVSGTAYEQYF. In DNA form, the CDR3 reads TGTGCCAGCAGCGTATCGGGGACAGCCTACGAGCAGTACTTC. Supplemented by reference TRBV9 and TRBJ2-7, the full variable domain reads DSGVTQTPKHLITATGQRVTLRCSPRSGDLSVYWYQQSLDQGLQFLIQYYNGEERAKGNILERFSAQQFPDLHSELNLSSLELGDSALYFCASSVSGTAYEQYFGPGTRLTVT.

This clone was counted once. This chain links TRBV7-6 with TRBJ2-7; TRBD1 aligns across 7 bases. Germline CDR1 reads SGHVS; CDR2 reads FNYEAQ. The CDR3 contains 15 residues. V shed 5 bases, J shed 5 bases, and the junction held 12 bases outside the gene matches. The DNA for the CDR3 is TGTGCCAGCAGCCTCTCGACAGGGCGCATCGACGAGCAGTACTTC. This encodes CASSLSTGRIDEQYF. Complete variable domain (other parts from reference TRBV7-6 and TRBJ2-7): GAGVSQSPRYKVTKRGQDVALRCDPISGHVSLYWYRQALGQGPEFLTYFNYEAQQDKSGLPNDRFSAERPEGSISTLTIQRTEQRDSAMYRCASSLSTGRIDEQYFGPGTRLTVT.

The CDR3 reads CASNAGITGELFF. CDR3 nucleotides: TGTGCCAGCAACGCAGGGATAACCGGGGAGCTGTTTTTT. The chain is built from TRBV2 and TRBJ2-2, with D possibly TRBD1 on 5 matching bases. V was trimmed by 7 bases and J by 5 bases, leaving 11 bases between them. The CDR3 has 13 amino acids. Germline-derived CDR1 and CDR2 are SNHLY and FYNNEI.

This clone has a single count. V usage is TRBV29-1 and J usage is TRBJ2-3; the D is unclear. This CDR3 has 12 amino acids. CDR1 and CDR2 (germline): SQVTM, ANQGSEA. The ends were cut back, 4 bases at V and 4 bases at J, with 9 bases in the middle. CDR3 sequence: CSVVFPADTQYF. The DNA of the CDR3 is TGCAGCGTTGTCTTCCCGGCAGATACGCAGTATTTT.

The V call is TRBV7-2, the J call TRBJ1-2; tentatively, D is TRBD1 (5 bases). CDR3 length: 16 amino acids. Per germline, CDR1 SGHTA and CDR2 FQGNSA. V was clipped by 5 bases and J by 2 bases, with 18 bases between them. This chain's CDR3 is CASSREGLPANYGYTF. As DNA, the CDR3 is TGTGCCAGCAGCCGGGAGGGGCTGCCAGCAAACTATGGCTACACCTTC. Full variable domain (outside the CDR3, taken from reference TRBV7-2 and TRBJ1-2): GAGVSQSPSNKVTEKGKDVELRCDPISGHTALYWYRQSLGQGLEFLIYFQGNSAPDKSGLPSDRFSAERTGGSVSTLTIQRTQQEDSAVYLCASSREGLPANYGYTFGSGTRLTVV.

This chain links TRBV4-3 with TRBJ1-2; 7 nucleotides agree with TRBD1. This CDR3 contains 15 residues. V shed 5 bases, J shed 4 bases, and the junction held 10 bases outside the gene matches. CDR1 is LGHNA and CDR2 is YSLEER in the germline V gene. This chain's CDR3 is CASSDRTGYIYGYTF. The CDR3 DNA reads TGCGCCAGCAGCGATCGGACAGGCTACATCTATGGCTACACCTTC.

The chain employs TRBV6-5 and TRBJ1-5; D might be TRBD1 (6 bases). This CDR3 is 15 amino acids long. Per germline, CDR1 MNHEY and CDR2 SVGAGI. V shed 8 bases and J shed 2 bases, with 16 bases lying between them. The CDR3 DNA reads TGTGCCAGCTCTTTACGGGAGGGGGGCAATCAGCCCCAGCATTTT. Protein sequence: CASSLREGGNQPQHF.

This clone has just one count. The gene calls are TRBV6-2 or TRBV6-3 and TRBJ2-5; 7 bases align to TRBD2. With 2 bases clipped from V and 5 bases from J, the junction kept 5 bases outside the gene matches. The CDR3 is 14 residues long. CDR1 is MNHEY, CDR2 SVGEGT, per germline. The CDR3 here is CASSYQRGRETQYF. CDR3 nucleotide sequence: TGTGCCAGCAGTTACCAGCGGGGCCGGGAGACCCAGTACTTC.

The chain joins TRBV7-5 to TRBJ2-2; the table gives TRBD1 as D, unverified against the DNA. TRBV7-5 is a recognized pseudogene. CDR3 length: 16 amino acids. The CDR3 DNA sequence: TGTGCCAGAAGGTCCTACAGGGGGCGAGGCACCGGGGAGCTGTTTTTT. It yields the protein CARRSYRGRGTGELFF.

This chain connects TRBV19 to TRBJ1-5, with D uncertain. V gave up 3 bases and J gave up 0 bases, with 9 bases separating them. This CDR3 has 15 amino acids. Germline-derived CDR1 and CDR2 are LNHDA and SQIVND (reference sequence). The CDR3 bases are TGTGCCAGTAGTATCTGGGGAGATAGCAATCAGCCCCAGCATTTT. Residues: CASSIWGDSNQPQHF.

The chain links TRBV19 to TRBJ2-7; D possibly corresponds to TRBD2 (8 bases). The V end was cut by 5 bases, the J end by 4 bases, with 30 bases between. CDR1 and CDR2 from the germline V gene are LNHDA and SQIVND (reference sequence). The CDR3 loop spans 19 amino acids. CDR3 sequence: CASSLRTGRTGLVVYEQYF. CDR3 nucleotides: TGTGCCAGTAGTCTCCGGACAGGCAGAACGGGACTAGTTGTATACGAGCAGTACTTC.

V usage is TRBV3-1 (or the pseudogene TRBV3-2) and J usage is TRBJ1-5; the match to TRBD1 covers 8 bases. CDR1 and CDR2 from the germline V gene are LGHDT and YNNKEL (reference sequence). The CDR3 is made up of 17 amino acids. V gave up 0 bases and J gave up 5 bases; unmatched junction bases: 9. DNA of the CDR3: TGTGCCAGCAGCCAAGAGGGGTTGGGACAGGCTGATCAGCCCCAGCATTTT. Protein sequence: CASSQEGLGQADQPQHF.

The chain has TRBV18 and TRBJ2-7; possibly TRBD2 for D (6 bases). Germline V CDR1 and CDR2: KGHSH, LQKENI. V lost 5 bases to trimming and J lost 2 bases, with 13 bases between them. The CDR3 contains 14 residues. CDR3 in amino acids: CASSSREDPYEQYF. The CDR3 DNA sequence: TGTGCCAGCTCATCCAGGGAGGATCCCTACGAGCAGTACTTC.

The chain links TRBV29-1 to TRBJ1-4; D remains unclear. The length of the CDR3 is 12 residues. The V gene lost 4 bases and the J gene lost 5 bases, with 8 bases spanning the gap. The germline CDR1 and CDR2 sequences are SQVTM and ANQGSEA. The CDR3 region is CSVGFENEKLFF. CDR3 coding DNA: TGCAGCGTTGGGTTCGAGAATGAAAAACTGTTTTTT.

V is TRBV6-5 and J is TRBJ1-5, with D maybe TRBD1 (6 bases). The V end lost 4 bases, the J end lost 6 bases, and 19 bases lay between the germline ends. From germline, CDR1 is MNHEY and CDR2 SVGAGI. The CDR3 totals 16 residues. The CDR3 DNA reads as TGTGCCAGCAGTTCTACAGGGCCTCTCGGTGTTCAGCCCCAGCATTTT. Amino acid sequence: CASSSTGPLGVQPQHF.

This chain joins TRBV20-1 and TRBJ1-5; D call uncertain. CDR3 length: 15 residues. The germline gives CDR1 DFQATT, CDR2 SNEGSKA (reference sequence). The V end was cut by 3 bases, the J end by 1 base, with 13 bases between. The CDR3 DNA sequence: TGCAGTGCTAGTAGAGCCCGCGGAAGCAATCAGCCCCAGCATTTT. Residues: CSASRARGSNQPQHF.